Listed here are 25 T cell receptor beta chains from one sample, sequenced in a study of T cells in Graves' hyperthyroidism and ophthalmopathy. Researchers amplified the TCR beta CDR3 regions from RNA transcripts. The primer set for the first-round RT-PCR of the TCR CDR3 was HTBI. Using its own MiXCR run on the multiplex PCR reads, TCRdb lists one record per CDR3 protein. This sample has around 620,000 distinct CDR3 sequences, with 46% found just once. The sample taken for sequencing was peripheral blood or thyroid tissue (not recorded which). Receptors originate from an adult woman with Graves' disease, either hyperthyroidism or ophthalmopathy (not recorded which).

Of note for this clonotype: Mismatch with germline at one junction end may stem from a read error. CDR3 in amino acids: CAWIANRDGYTF. The CDR3 coding sequence is TGTGCCTGGATCGCCAACAGGGATGGCTACACCTTC. The chain joins TRBV29-1 to TRBJ1-2; TRBD1 might be the D (6 bases). This CDR3 comprises 12 residues. CDR1 SQVTM and CDR2 ANQGSEA come from the germline V gene.

This clonotype was detected a few times. The CDR3 DNA is TGTGCCACCAGTGATACTGGGGGAGGAACCGGGGAGCTGTTTTTT. Residues: CATSDTGGGTGELFF. This chain connects TRBV24-1 to TRBJ2-2; weak D call: TRBD2 (6 bases). CDR1 and CDR2 (germline): KGHDR, SFDVKD. This CDR3 has 15 residues. V was trimmed by 3 bases and J by 5 bases, leaving 12 bases between them.

In this sample, this clonotype turned up many times. This chain uses TRBV5-1 with TRBJ1-3; 7 bases line up with TRBD1. Trimming cost V 4 bases and J 4 bases; bases outside gene matches: 11. CDR3 length: 16 residues. Germline values: CDR1 SGHRS, CDR2 YFSETQ. The CDR3 loop is CASSTQDRPYGNTIYF. CDR3 DNA: TGCGCCAGCAGCACACAGGACAGGCCCTACGGAAACACCATATATTTT.

This clonotype was counted between two and nine times. The rearrangement joins TRBV30 to TRBJ2-5; D unclear. Germline lookup yields CDR1 GTSNPN and CDR2 SVGIG (reference sequence). This CDR3 is built from 13 residues. Deletions cut 4 bases from V and 3 bases from J, with 12 bases between. The CDR3 DNA reads as TGTGCCTGGACTGATGGATGGGAAGAGACCCAGTACTTC. Translation: CAWTDGWEETQYF. Using reference TRBV30 and TRBJ2-5 for the parts outside the CDR3, the full variable domain is SQTIHQWPATLVQPVGSPLSLECTVEGTSNPNLYWYRQAAGRGLQLLFYSVGIGQISSEVPQNLSASRPQDRQFILSSKKLLLSDSGFYLCAWTDGWEETQYFGPGTRLLVL.

With respect to this clonotype: A much larger clone sits a single nucleotide away, making a read error possible. The chain links TRBV5-1 to TRBJ1-3; perhaps TRBD1 as D (5 bases). Germline loops: CDR1 SGHRS, CDR2 YFSETQ. This CDR3 comprises 17 residues. CDR3 DNA: TGCGCCAGCAGCTTGCGCGGGGGGATTATCTCTGGAAGCACCATATATTTT. Translated, it gives CASSLRGGIISGSTIYF.

This clonotype showed up many times. The CDR3 protein is CASTRSLSGNTIYF. Here the CDR3 DNA reads TGTGCCAGCACCCGGTCTCTCTCTGGAAACACCATATATTTT. The chain couples TRBV6-5 to TRBJ1-3; D is unclear. Trimming took off 7 bases at V and 0 bases at J, with 10 bases between the two ends. Germline lookup yields CDR1 MNHEY and CDR2 SVGAGI. The CDR3 is 14 residues long.

This chain links TRBV4-3 with TRBJ2-5; 11 bases map to TRBD2. Germline-derived CDR1 and CDR2 are LGHNA and YSLEER. The CDR3 spans 15 residues. V trimming: 2 bases; J trimming: 5 bases; junction bases outside the gene matches: 4. The CDR3 DNA sequence: TGCGCCAGCAGCCAACTAGCGGGAGGAGAGGAGACCCAGTACTTC. Protein: CASSQLAGGEETQYF.

This clonotype was observed at least ten times. The genes are TRBV7-8 and TRBJ1-6, with D perhaps matching TRBD1 (5 bases). This CDR3 spans 15 amino acids. V lost 6 bases and J lost 8, with 17 bases in between. Germline V gene sequence: CDR1 SGHVS, CDR2 FQNEAQ. CDR3 loop: CASSLRSLGDSPLHF. The CDR3 nucleotides are TGTGCCAGCAGTCTCAGGTCCCTAGGGGATTCACCCCTCCACTTT.

This clonotype was detected ten times or more. The chain carries TRBV20-1 and TRBJ2-5, with D uncertain. CDR1 and CDR2 (germline): DFQATT, SNEGSKA (reference sequence). Trimming removed 0 bases from V and 2 bases from J, with 16 bases in between. The CDR3 covers 16 residues. The CDR3, as DNA: TGCAGTGCTAGAGATGCAAGAGTCGGAACTCAAGAGACCCAGTACTTC. This codes for CSARDARVGTQETQYF.

This clonotype was detected ten times or more. The chain carries TRBV4-1 and TRBJ2-5; the D gene is possibly TRBD1 (6 bases). CDR1 MGHRA and CDR2 YSYEKL come from the germline V gene. The CDR3 is 13 amino acids. Trimming removed 4 bases at V and 5 bases at J, with 11 bases between. CDR3 loop: CASSRWGRETQYF. The CDR3 DNA is TGCGCCAGCAGCCGTTGGGGGCGTGAGACCCAGTACTTC.

As concerns this clonotype: Just one base apart from a much larger clone, this may be a read error. The V call is TRBV6-1, the J call TRBJ2-5; D possibly corresponds to TRBD2 (6 bases). Germline V gives CDR1 MNHNS, CDR2 SASEGT. This CDR3 has 13 residues. V gave up 6 bases and J gave up 4 bases, with 12 bases separating them. Written as DNA, the CDR3 is TGTGCCAGCAGCCCAATTAGCGGAGAGACCCAGTACTTC. Translated: CASSPISGETQYF.

This clonotype was observed many times. This chain uses TRBV10-3 with TRBJ1-6; TRBD1 might be the D (5 bases). V was cut by 7 bases and J by 7 bases, with 11 bases left in between. The CDR3 length is 13 residues. From germline, CDR1 is ENHRY and CDR2 SYGVKD. CDR3 bases: TGTGCCATCAAAGGGGACCTGAATTCACCCCTCCACTTT. Its translation: CAIKGDLNSPLHF.

This clonotype has a count of ten or more. V gene TRBV7-9 combines with J gene TRBJ1-4, with D possibly TRBD1 on 6 matching bases. The CDR3 has 15 amino acids. Trimming left V 3 bases short and J 0 bases short, with 8 bases between. The germline V gene has CDR1 SEHNR and CDR2 FQNEAQ (reference sequence). CDR3 DNA: TGTGCCAGCAGCTTCAACAGGGCAACTAATGAAAAACTGTTTTTT. This codes for CASSFNRATNEKLFF. The variable domain in full, with the rest retrieved from reference TRBV7-9 and TRBJ1-4, is DTGVSQNPRHKITKRGQNVTFRCDPISEHNRLYWYRQTLGQGPEFLTYFQNEAQLEKSRLLSDRFSAERPKGSFSTLEIQRTEQGDSAMYLCASSFNRATNEKLFFGSGTQLSVL.

This clonotype has ten or more counts. The chain is built from TRBV7-2 and TRBJ2-2; D ambiguous. V lost 3 bases, J lost 6 bases, and 11 bases lay in between. CDR1 and CDR2 (germline): SGHTA, FQGNSA. This CDR3 has 14 amino acids. The CDR3 DNA is TGTGCCAGCAGCTTCGCCATGGAGTCCGGGGAGCTGTTTTTT. Residues: CASSFAMESGELFF.

The chain links TRBV28 to TRBJ2-1; no definite D call. CDR1 and CDR2 from the germline V gene are MDHEN and SYDVKM. This CDR3 is built from 17 residues. Trimming shortened V by 6 bases and J by 0 bases, and 18 bases separated the two germline ends. The CDR3 protein is CASRGMIGKVSYNEQFF. As DNA, the CDR3 is TGTGCCAGCAGGGGGATGATCGGTAAAGTCTCCTACAATGAGCAGTTCTTC.

This clonotype was recorded many times. V gene TRBV10-1 combines with J gene TRBJ2-5, with 10 positions matching TRBD2. The ends lost 3 bases at V and 4 bases at J; junction bases unmatched: 5. CDR3 length: 15 residues. Looked up from germline, CDR1 is WNHNN and CDR2 is SYGVQD (reference sequence). DNA of the CDR3: TGCGCCAGCAGTGACCCGACTAGCGGGCTAGAGACCCAGTACTTC. This codes for CASSDPTSGLETQYF.

Many counts were recorded for this clonotype. The rearrangement uses TRBV10-3 and TRBJ2-5; D uncertain. CDR1 ENHRY and CDR2 SYGVKD come from the germline V gene. CDR3 size: 13 residues. Trimming cost V 6 bases and J 3 bases, with 11 bases left between them. The CDR3: CAIRESAEETQYF. The CDR3 bases are TGTGCCATCAGAGAGAGCGCGGAAGAGACCCAGTACTTC.

This clonotype occurred a few times. The V call is TRBV28, the J call TRBJ1-5; 10 nucleotides line up with TRBD1. This CDR3 comprises 15 residues. The trim removed 4 bases at V and 4 bases at J, leaving 4 bases unmatched. The germline CDR1 and CDR2 sequences are MDHEN and SYDVKM. The chain's CDR3 is CASSSDRGPNQPQHF. The CDR3 nucleotides are TGTGCCAGCAGTTCTGACAGGGGGCCAAATCAGCCCCAGCATTTT.

V and J are TRBV28 and TRBJ1-3, with 8 positions matching TRBD1. V gave up 3 bases and J gave up 4 bases; unmatched junction bases: 2. Per germline, CDR1 MDHEN and CDR2 SYDVKM. This CDR3 contains 14 residues. The CDR3 DNA follows: TGTGCCAGCAGTTTCCGGACAGGGGGAAACACCATATATTTT. This sequence encodes CASSFRTGGNTIYF.

This clonotype was recorded at least ten times. This chain uses TRBV4-1 with TRBJ1-1; D gene ambiguous. The CDR3 is 12 amino acids. Germline loops: CDR1 MGHRA, CDR2 YSYEKL. V was trimmed by 0 bases and J by 11 bases, leaving 10 bases between them. The CDR3 sequence is CASSQDQVEAFF. The CDR3 DNA is TGCGCCAGCAGCCAAGATCAGGTCGAGGCTTTCTTT.

CDR3 region: CASSFGVLGETQYF. Here the CDR3 DNA reads TGTGCCAGCAGTTTTGGGGTTCTCGGGGAGACCCAGTACTTC. The chain is built from TRBV6-6 and TRBJ2-5, with D unresolved. CDR1 MNHNY and CDR2 SVGAGI come from the germline V gene (reference sequence). With 4 bases removed from V and 5 bases from J, the gap between germline ends came to 14 bases. CDR3 length equals 14 residues.

This clonotype was counted ten times or more. The rearrangement links TRBV5-1 to TRBJ1-4; no definite D call. The CDR3 extends over 15 amino acids. The germline V gene has CDR1 SGHRS and CDR2 YFSETQ. The V gene lost 0 bases and the J gene lost 6 bases, with 12 bases spanning the gap. CDR3 sequence: CASSLASGRYEKLFF. The CDR3, as DNA: TGCGCCAGCAGCTTGGCCTCGGGTCGGTATGAAAAACTGTTTTTT.

The chain links TRBV7-9 to TRBJ1-2; D not certain. V shed 5 bases and J shed 9 bases, with 13 bases lying between them. The germline V gene encodes CDR1 SEHNR and CDR2 FQNEAQ (reference sequence). CDR3 length: 12 amino acids. As DNA, the CDR3 is TGTGCCAGCAGCCTACGGGTCGCCAGCTACACCTTC. It codes for CASSLRVASYTF.

CDR3 amino acids: CASSLTGGETGELFF. The DNA for the CDR3 is TGTGCCAGCAGCCTTACAGGGGGTGAAACCGGGGAGCTGTTTTTT. The V and J genes are TRBV7-3 and TRBJ2-2; 8 bases align to TRBD1. V shed 5 bases and J 5 bases; nucleotides not matched to a gene: 7. Germline CDR1 SGHTA, CDR2 FQGTGA. This CDR3 has 15 amino acids.

The genes are TRBV20-1 and TRBJ2-5; the match to TRBD1 covers 8 bases. Germline lookup yields CDR1 DFQATT and CDR2 SNEGSKA (reference sequence). The CDR3 sequence is 14 residues long. The trim removed 1 base at V and 5 bases at J, leaving 6 bases unmatched. The CDR3, as DNA: TGCAGTGCTAGAGGGACAGGGTGGGGGGAGACCCAGTACTTC. Residues: CSARGTGWGETQYF.